Detailed here is one T cell receptor beta chain. A much larger clone is a single base away; this may be a read error. Germline V gene lookup returns CDR1 SNHLY and CDR2 FYNNEI. The CDR3 is 15 residues long. This entry comes from a study of T-cell memory formation after mild COVID-19. TCRdb fed the 5' RACE reads into MiXCR, producing one record per CDR3 protein. This table holds approximately 340,000 distinct CDR3 sequences, about a sixth found once. This chain connects TRBV2 to TRBJ2-1; 7 bases align to TRBD2. The specimen sequenced was PBMCs or a T cell subset sorted from them (not recorded which). The clonotype comes from a man between 18 and 29 years old who had mild COVID-19 (a few samples of this study predate the infection). Cell type and time point are not known. The CDR3 nucleotides are TGTGCCAGCATAGAAGGGACTACCTCTGACAATGAGCAGTTATTC. Translated: CASIEGTTSDNEQLF. Full variable domain (missing parts from reference TRBV2 and TRBJ2-1): EPEVTQTPSHQVTQMGQEVILRCVPISNHLYFYWYRQILGQKVEFLVSFYNNEISEKSEIFDDQFSVERPDGSNFTLKIRSTKLEDSAMYFCASIEGTTSDNEQLFGPGTRLTVL.